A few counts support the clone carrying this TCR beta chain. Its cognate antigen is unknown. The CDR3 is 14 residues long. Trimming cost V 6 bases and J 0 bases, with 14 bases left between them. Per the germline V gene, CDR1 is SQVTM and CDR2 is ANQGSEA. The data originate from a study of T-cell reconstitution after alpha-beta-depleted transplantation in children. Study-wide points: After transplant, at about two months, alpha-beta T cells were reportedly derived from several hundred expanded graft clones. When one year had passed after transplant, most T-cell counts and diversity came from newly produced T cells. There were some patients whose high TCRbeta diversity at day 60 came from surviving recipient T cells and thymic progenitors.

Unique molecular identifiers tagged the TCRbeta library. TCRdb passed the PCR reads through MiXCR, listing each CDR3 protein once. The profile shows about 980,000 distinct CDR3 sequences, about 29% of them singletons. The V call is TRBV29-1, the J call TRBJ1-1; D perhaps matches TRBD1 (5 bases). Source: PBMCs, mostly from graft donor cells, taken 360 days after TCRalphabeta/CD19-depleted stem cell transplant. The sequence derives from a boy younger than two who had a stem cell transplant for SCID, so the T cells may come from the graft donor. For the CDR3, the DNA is TGCAGCGTCGGAGACAGCATCATGAACACTGAAGCTTTCTTT. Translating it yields CSVGDSIMNTEAFF.